This T cell receptor (beta chain) was captured in a study of blood T cell repertoires in COVID-19 (dated by TCRdb to the early 2020s). About the full investigation: The collaborator samples originated in the United States, Italy and Spain and spanned the acute and convalescent phases of COVID-19. Samples were obtained from the ongoing ImmuneRACE study (first 160 participants) and from over 1,000 subjects provided by 6 global collaborators. The material from the prospective study consisted of cDNA or gDNA derived from T cells, B-cell-depleted T cells, or PBMCs. A de-identified subject ID, COVID-19 status, age in years and sex were almost always included in the sample metadata. Subjects who had been exposed to COVID-19, were actively infected with it, or had recovered from it provided the deeply sampled blood TCRbeta repertoires that made up the dataset. HLA class I and class II types, where available, came from metadata supplied by the sample provider rather than from assay-based typing. The repertoires were made available in a free public database intended to serve as a resource for research on the immune response to SARS-CoV-2. The research as a whole found: The quantity of clinical and demographic metadata differed by source and by participant and was supplied without curation.

TCRbeta CDR3 regions were amplified from genomic DNA by means of the immunoSEQ Assay, a bias-controlled multiplex PCR. Per the authors' processing: Within the assay, amplification of reference gene primers was used to estimate how many nucleated cells each sample contained. To quantify the absolute abundance of each unique TCRbeta CDR3 rearrangement, sequence reads were collapsed and filtered. For each sample, productive Simpson clonality was calculated as the square root of Simpson's diversity index over productive rearrangements. In its TCRdb copy, this immuneACCESS table keeps in-frame sequences only and misses some clones. Where compared with another copy, unresolved V genes explain less than half of these, and the others have no known cause. That table is the source of V, J and clone size, and D and trimming were worked out from the DNA. In all, the sample holds over 200,000 clones, and 87% of those were seen once. The ten top clones hold about 1.9% of the sample.

The collaborating institutions used their own protocols to collect whole blood in K2EDTA tubes. For TCRbeta analysis, collaborators shipped samples in one of three forms: frozen whole blood, isolated PBMCs, or DNA extracted from either of those sample types. CDR1 and CDR2 are read off the germline V gene as SGDLS and YYNGEE. The CDR3 spans 13 residues, from the cysteine through the phenylalanine. This entry keeps only the CDR3 DNA: 39 bases, framed from base 1. Trimming at the junction amounts to 4 bases on V and 4 bases on J, and the germline ends lie 12 bases apart. As concerns this clone: This clone's antigen is unknown. There are no base qualities to consult, and no much larger clone falls within one base.

This chain joins TRBV9 to TRBJ2-7; TRBD1 is a possible D gene, resting on 6 matching bases. This receptor was identified in a man aged 40-55 years with active or convalescent COVID-19. Sequencing input: peripheral blood. The sequence in DNA is TGTGCCAGCAGCTCGGGACATCTGTACGAGCAGTACTTC. It encodes CASSSGHLYEQYF. Reference TRBV9 and TRBJ2-7 proteins supply the regions before and after the CDR3; the full variable domain is: DSGVTQTPKHLITATGQRVTLRCSPRSGDLSVYWYQQSLDQGLQFLIQYYNGEERAKGNILERFSAQQFPDLHSELNLSSLELGDSALYFCASSSGHLYEQYFGPGTRLTVT.